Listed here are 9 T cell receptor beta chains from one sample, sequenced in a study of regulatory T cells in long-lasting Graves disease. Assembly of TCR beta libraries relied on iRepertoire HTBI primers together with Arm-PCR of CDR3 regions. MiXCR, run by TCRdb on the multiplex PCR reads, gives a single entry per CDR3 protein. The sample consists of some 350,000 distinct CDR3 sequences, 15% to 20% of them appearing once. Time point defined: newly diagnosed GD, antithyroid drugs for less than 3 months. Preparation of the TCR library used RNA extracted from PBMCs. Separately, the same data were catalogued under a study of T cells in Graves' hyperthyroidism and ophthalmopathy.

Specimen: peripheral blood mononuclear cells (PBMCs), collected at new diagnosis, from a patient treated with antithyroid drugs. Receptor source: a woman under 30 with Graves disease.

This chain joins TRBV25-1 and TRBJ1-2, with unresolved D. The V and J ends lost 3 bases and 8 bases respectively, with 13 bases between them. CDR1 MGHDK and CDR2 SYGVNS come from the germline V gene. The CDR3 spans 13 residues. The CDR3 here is CASSDPGRQGYTF. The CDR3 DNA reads TGTGCCAGCAGTGATCCAGGACGGCAAGGCTACACCTTC.

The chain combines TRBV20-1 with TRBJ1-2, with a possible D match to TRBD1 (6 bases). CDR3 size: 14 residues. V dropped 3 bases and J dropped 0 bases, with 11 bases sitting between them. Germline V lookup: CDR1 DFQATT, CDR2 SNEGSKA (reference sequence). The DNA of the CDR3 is TGCAGTGCTAGTAGAACAGGGACTAACTATGGCTACACCTTC. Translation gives CSASRTGTNYGYTF.

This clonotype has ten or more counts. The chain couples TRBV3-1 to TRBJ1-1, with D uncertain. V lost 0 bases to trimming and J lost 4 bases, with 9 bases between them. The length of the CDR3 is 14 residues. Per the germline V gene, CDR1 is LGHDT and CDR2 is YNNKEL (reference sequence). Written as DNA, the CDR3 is TGTGCCAGCAGCCAAGAACATCGGGGCACTGAAGCTTTCTTT. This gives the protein CASSQEHRGTEAFF. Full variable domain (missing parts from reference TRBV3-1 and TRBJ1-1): DTAVSQTPKYLVTQMGNDKSIKCEQNLGHDTMYWYKQDSKKFLKIMFSYNNKELIINETVPNRFSPKSPDKAHLNLHINSLELGDSAVYFCASSQEHRGTEAFFGQGTRLTVV.

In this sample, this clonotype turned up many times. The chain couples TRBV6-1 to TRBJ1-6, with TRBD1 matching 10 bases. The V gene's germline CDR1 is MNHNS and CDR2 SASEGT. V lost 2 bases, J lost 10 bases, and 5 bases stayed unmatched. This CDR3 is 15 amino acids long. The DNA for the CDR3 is TGTGCCAGCAGTGAACAGGACAGGGGGGGCTCACCCCTCCACTTT. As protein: CASSEQDRGGSPLHF.

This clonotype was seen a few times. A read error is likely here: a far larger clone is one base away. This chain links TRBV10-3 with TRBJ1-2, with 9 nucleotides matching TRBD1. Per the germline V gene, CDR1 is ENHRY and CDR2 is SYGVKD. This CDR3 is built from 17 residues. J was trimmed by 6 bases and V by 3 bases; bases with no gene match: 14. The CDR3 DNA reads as TGTGCCATCAGTGACCCCAACTGGACAGGGGACTTCCATGGCTACACCTTC. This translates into CAISDPNWTGDFHGYTF.

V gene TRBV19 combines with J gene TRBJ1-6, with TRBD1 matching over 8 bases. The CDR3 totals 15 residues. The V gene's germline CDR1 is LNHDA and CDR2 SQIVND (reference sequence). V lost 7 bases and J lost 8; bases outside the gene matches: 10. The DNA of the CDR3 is TGTGCCAGTAATGACCCGGACAGGGTACATTCACCCCTCCACTTT. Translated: CASNDPDRVHSPLHF.

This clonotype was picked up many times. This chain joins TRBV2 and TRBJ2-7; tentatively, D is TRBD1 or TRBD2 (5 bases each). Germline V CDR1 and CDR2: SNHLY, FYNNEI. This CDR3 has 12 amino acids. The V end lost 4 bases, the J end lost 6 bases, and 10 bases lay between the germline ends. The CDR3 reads CASSGGASEQYF. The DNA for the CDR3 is TGTGCCAGCAGTGGAGGGGCGAGCGAGCAGTACTTC. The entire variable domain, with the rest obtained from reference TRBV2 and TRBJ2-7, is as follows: EPEVTQTPSHQVTQMGQEVILRCVPISNHLYFYWYRQILGQKVEFLVSFYNNEISEKSEIFDDQFSVERPDGSNFTLKIRSTKLEDSAMYFCASSGGASEQYFGPGTRLTVT.

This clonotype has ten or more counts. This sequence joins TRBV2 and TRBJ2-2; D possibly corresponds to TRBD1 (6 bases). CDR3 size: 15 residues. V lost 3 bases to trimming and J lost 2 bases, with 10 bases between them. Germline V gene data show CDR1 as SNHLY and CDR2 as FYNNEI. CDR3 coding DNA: TGTGCCAGCAGTGAGCAGGGGCCAAACACCGGGGAGCTGTTTTTT. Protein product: CASSEQGPNTGELFF.

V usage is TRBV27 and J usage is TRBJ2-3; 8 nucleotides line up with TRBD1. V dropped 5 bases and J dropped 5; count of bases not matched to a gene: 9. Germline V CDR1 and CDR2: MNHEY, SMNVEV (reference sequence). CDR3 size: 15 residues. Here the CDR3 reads CASSDPRGRRDTQYF. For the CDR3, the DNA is TGTGCCAGCAGTGATCCCAGGGGGCGCAGAGATACGCAGTATTTT.